This T cell receptor (beta chain) comes out of a study of OX40 agonist ivuxolimab in advanced cancers. General study results and limits: CD8+ T cells were the subset that, on average, had more expanded clones than CD4+.

The assay was immunoSEQ multiplex PCR, and TCRdb's table has in-frame clones only and misses some. In the table there are 60,000 or so clones, roughly 83% of which are singletons. This CDR3 is built from 13 residues. The germline V gene encodes CDR1 SGHKS and CDR2 YYEKEE (reference sequence). V was clipped by 0 bases and J by 3 bases, with 6 bases between them. A note on this clone: Its antigen is not identified.

This specimen was CD4+ or CD8+ T cells sorted from blood, taken in a trial of the OX40 agonist ivuxolimab. The clonotype was recovered from an adult with an advanced solid tumor such as melanoma, head and neck, liver or kidney cancer. V and J are TRBV5-5 and TRBJ1-1; D may be TRBD1 (6 bases). The CDR3 DNA follows: TGTGCCAGCAGCTTGGCAGGGGACACTGAAGCTTTCTTT. As protein: CASSLAGDTEAFF.